These 20 T cell receptor beta chains share one sample of origin, sequenced in a study of CD8 T cells in Susac syndrome. The RNA input was 0.5 to 1 ug, and it was reverse transcribed with random hexamers. MiXCR, applied by TCRdb to the immunoSEQ multiplex PCR reads, yields one record per CDR3 protein. The data contain about 27,000 distinct CDR3 sequences, 94% of them singletons. Material for sequencing was CD8+ T cells from PBMCs. Source of these receptors: a human donor in good health.

Notes on this clonotype: The germline gene is not matched at one end of the junction; a read error may be the cause. This sequence joins TRBV7-7 and TRBJ2-2, with 8 nucleotides matching TRBD2. Germline V gene sequence: CDR1 SSHAT, CDR2 FNYEAQ (reference sequence). This CDR3 spans 16 amino acids. CDR3: CASSPGRGPNTGELFF. CDR3 coding DNA: TGTGCTAGCAGCCCCGGGAGGGGACCGAACACCGGGGAGCTGTTTTTT.

A single count supports this clonotype. V and J are TRBV20-1 and TRBJ1-1; no definite D call. V lost 6 bases, J lost 8 bases, and 16 bases lay in between. The CDR3 has 12 residues. CDR1 DFQATT and CDR2 SNEGSKA come from the germline V gene (reference sequence). The CDR3 coding sequence is TGCAGTGCCCAGATCGGGGAACTGGAAGCTTTCTTT. Its translation: CSAQIGELEAFF.

The rearrangement joins TRBV6-2 or TRBV6-3 to TRBJ2-1; D gene uncertain. The CDR3 covers 14 residues. V lost 6 bases and J 8 bases, leaving 17 bases between the germline ends. The germline gives CDR1 MNHEY, CDR2 SVGEGT. The CDR3 is CASSLPDGSYEQFF. Here the CDR3 DNA reads TGTGCCAGCAGCCTTCCGGACGGATCCTATGAGCAGTTCTTC.

The table lists this clonotype with a count of one. The rearrangement joins TRBV7-2 to TRBJ2-4, with D possibly being TRBD2 (6 bases). CDR1 and CDR2 (germline): SGHTA, FQGNSA. V shed 3 bases and J shed 3 bases, with 15 bases lying between them. This CDR3 is 16 amino acids long. The CDR3 sequence: CASSFRDSPGKNIQYF. The DNA for the CDR3 is TGTGCCAGCAGCTTCCGGGACTCCCCCGGCAAAAACATTCAGTACTTC.

This chain links TRBV4-3 with TRBJ1-2, with D possibly being TRBD1 (6 bases). CDR1 and CDR2 from the germline V gene are LGHNA and YSLEER. The V gene lost 3 bases and the J gene lost 4 bases, with 15 bases spanning the gap. The CDR3 spans 15 residues. CDR3 bases: TGCGCCAGCAGCCACCTCACGGACAGTGCCTATGGCTACACCTTC. Amino acid sequence: CASSHLTDSAYGYTF.

Points on this clonotype: One end of the junction varies from germline; a read error may be responsible. The gene calls are TRBV10-2 and TRBJ2-1; 9 nucleotides match TRBD2. From germline, CDR1 is WSHSY and CDR2 SAAADI. CDR3 length: 16 amino acids. The CDR3 DNA is TGCGCCAGTAGTGAGTCTAGCGGGGCAATCTACAATGAGCAGTTCTTC. It is translated as CASSESSGAIYNEQFF.

The chain combines TRBV2 with TRBJ1-4; D possibly corresponds to TRBD1 (6 bases). Germline CDR1 reads SNHLY; CDR2 reads FYNNEI. This CDR3 region has 20 residues. V lost 6 bases and J lost 1, with 27 bases in between. CDR3 coding DNA: TGTGCCAGCAGCACCCCCAGGGGTGGAGGAGGGGGTGGAACTAATGAAAAACTGTTTTTT. Translating it yields CASSTPRGGGGGGTNEKLFF.

V gene TRBV19 combines with J gene TRBJ2-1; 9 nucleotides match TRBD2. In germline, CDR1 is LNHDA, CDR2 SQIVND (reference sequence). J gave up 9 bases and V 1 base, and 4 bases lay outside the gene matches. The CDR3 has 14 residues. CDR3 nucleotide sequence: TGTGCCAGTAGTATAGGCGGGGGGGCGATTGAGCAGTTCTTC. This sequence encodes CASSIGGGAIEQFF.

The rearrangement joins TRBV10-3 to TRBJ2-7; no definite D call. The V end was cut by 2 bases, the J end by 2 bases, with 1 base between. CDR1 is ENHRY, CDR2 SYGVKD, per germline. The CDR3 extends over 11 amino acids. The CDR3 DNA follows: TGTGCCATCAGTGAGGCCTACGAGCAGTACTTC. Translation gives CAISEAYEQYF.

This clonotype was detected only a few times. The junction does not match germline at one end; this may be a read error. The V call is TRBV7-9, the J call TRBJ2-4; no clear D. Per germline, CDR1 SEHNR and CDR2 FQNEAQ (reference sequence). The CDR3 contains 16 residues. The CDR3 spells CASSLSKSSSKSIQYF. CDR3 sequence (DNA): TGTGCCAGCAGCCTTAGCAAGTCAAGTAGCAAAAGCATTCAGTACTTC.

The genes are TRBV25-1 and TRBJ1-1; possible D gene TRBD1, 5 bases. The CDR3 is made up of 19 amino acids. Between the trimmed V and J ends, which lost 0 bases and 1 base, there was a span of 21 bases. The germline CDR1 and CDR2 sequences are MGHDK and SYGVNS. DNA for the CDR3: TGTGCCAGCAGTGAATATATCCTTCGAGGGGCAGGACAGAACACTGAAGCTTTCTTT. Protein sequence: CASSEYILRGAGQNTEAFF.

In this sample, this clonotype turned up a few times. V usage is TRBV12-3 or TRBV12-4 and J usage is TRBJ2-7; the D gene could be TRBD1 or TRBD2 (5 bases each). Trimming left V 4 bases short and J 2 bases short, with 15 bases between. The CDR3 has 15 amino acids. This CDR3 reads CASSSRDQATYEQYF. In nucleotides, the CDR3 is TGTGCCAGCAGTTCCCGGGACCAAGCAACCTACGAGCAGTACTTC.

V gene TRBV7-9 combines with J gene TRBJ2-7; 14 bases are a match to TRBD2. The CDR3 totals 16 residues. The germline gives CDR1 SEHNR, CDR2 FQNEAQ (reference sequence). Trimming at V came to 1 base and at J to 2 bases, leaving 1 base not matched to a gene. CDR3 protein: CASSLGLAGGPYEQYF. The CDR3 bases are TGTGCCAGCAGCTTAGGACTAGCGGGGGGGCCCTACGAGCAGTACTTC.

Points on this clonotype: One end of the junction is discordant with germline, which a read error may explain. V is TRBV10-3 and J is TRBJ2-3; D is uncertain. The CDR3 totals 12 residues. Germline V CDR1 and CDR2: ENHRY, SYGVKD. CDR3 region: CATSEATDTQYF. The CDR3 DNA follows: TGTGCCACCAGTGAGGCGACAGATACGCAGTATTTT.

This sequence joins TRBV12-3 or TRBV12-4 and TRBJ2-7, with D possibly TRBD2 on 6 matching bases. The CDR3 is made up of 14 amino acids. Trimming removed 6 bases from V and 6 bases from J, with 18 bases in between. This CDR3 reads CASSPAGIKGEQYF. Written as DNA, the CDR3 is TGTGCCAGCAGCCCGGCGGGGATAAAAGGCGAGCAGTACTTC.

The chain is built from TRBV9 and TRBJ2-3, with TRBD2 identical over 13 bases. In germline, CDR1 is SGDLS, CDR2 YYNGEE. With 3 bases clipped from V and 6 bases from J, the junction kept 4 bases outside the gene matches. The CDR3 is 15 amino acids. Here the CDR3 reads CASSDTSGGVDTQYF. CDR3 in DNA: TGTGCCAGCAGCGACACTAGCGGGGGGGTGGATACGCAGTATTTT.

This clonotype was seen just once. The V call is TRBV27, the J call TRBJ1-2; D possibly corresponds to TRBD1 (5 bases). Trimming pared 3 bases from V and 5 bases from J, leaving 13 bases between. The CDR3 consists of 14 residues. Germline V gene lookup returns CDR1 MNHEY and CDR2 SMNVEV (reference sequence). This CDR3 is CASSLYPRGYGYTF. For the CDR3, the DNA is TGTGCCAGCAGTTTGTACCCCCGGGGGTATGGCTACACCTTC.

This clonotype was seen a handful of times. The chain combines TRBV4-3 with TRBJ1-5; D not certain. This CDR3 contains 16 residues. The V gene's germline CDR1 is LGHNA and CDR2 YSLEER. V lost 0 bases and J 4 bases, leaving 13 bases between the germline ends. The CDR3 protein is CASSQDWAQRNQPQHF. In nucleotides, the CDR3 is TGCGCCAGCAGCCAAGATTGGGCACAGAGGAATCAGCCCCAGCATTTT.

This chain joins TRBV19 and TRBJ1-1; TRBD1 matches at 9 bases. The CDR3 contains 15 residues. CDR1 and CDR2 (germline): LNHDA, SQIVND (reference sequence). J lost 4 bases, V lost 2 bases, and 5 bases had no gene match. As DNA, the CDR3 is TGTGCCAGTAGTATAACGACAGGGGGAGGCACTGAAGCTTTCTTT. This sequence encodes CASSITTGGGTEAFF.

The V gene is TRBV6-2 or TRBV6-3, the J gene TRBJ1-1, with D unresolved. The V gene lost 0 bases and the J gene lost 5 bases, with 13 bases spanning the gap. The CDR3 loop spans 15 amino acids. Germline V gene sequence: CDR1 MNHEY, CDR2 SVGEGT. The CDR3 nucleotides are TGTGCCAGCAGTTACTCGATAGCGGTCTGGACTGAAGCTTTCTTT. Its translation: CASSYSIAVWTEAFF.